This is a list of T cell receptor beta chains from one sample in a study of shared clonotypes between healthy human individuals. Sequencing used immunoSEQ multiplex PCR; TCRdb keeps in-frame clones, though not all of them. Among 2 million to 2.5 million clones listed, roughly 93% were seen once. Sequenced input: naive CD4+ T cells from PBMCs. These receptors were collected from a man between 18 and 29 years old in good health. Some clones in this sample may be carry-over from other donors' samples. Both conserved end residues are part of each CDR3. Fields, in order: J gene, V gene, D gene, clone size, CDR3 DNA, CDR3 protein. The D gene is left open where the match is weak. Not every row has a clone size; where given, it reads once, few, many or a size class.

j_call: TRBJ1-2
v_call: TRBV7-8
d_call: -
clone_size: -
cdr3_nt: TGTGCCAGCAGCTTACCGGGGGGCGCAGATGGCTACACCTTC
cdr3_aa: CASSLPGGADGYTF

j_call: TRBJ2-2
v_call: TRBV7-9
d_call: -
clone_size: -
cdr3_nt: TGTGCCAGCAGCTTCACAGGGAGTTTAAACACCGGGGAGCTGTTTTTT
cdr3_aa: CASSFTGSLNTGELFF

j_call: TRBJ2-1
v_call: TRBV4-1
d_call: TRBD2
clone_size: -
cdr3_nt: TGCGCCAGCAGCCGTCTAAACGCGGGACTAGCGGGAGTTGAAGAGCAGTTCTTC
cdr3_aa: CASSRLNAGLAGVEEQFF

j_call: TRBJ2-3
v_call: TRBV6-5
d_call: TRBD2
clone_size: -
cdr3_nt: TGTGCCAGCAGGATACTAGCGGGTCACACAGATACGCAGTATTTT
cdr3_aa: CASRILAGHTDTQYF

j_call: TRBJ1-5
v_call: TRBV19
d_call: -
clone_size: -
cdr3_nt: TGTGCCCTGGGGGCGGTGGGAAATCAGCCCCAGCATTTT
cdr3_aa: CALGAVGNQPQHF

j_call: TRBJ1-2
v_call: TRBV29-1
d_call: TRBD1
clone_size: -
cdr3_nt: TGCAGCGTCGCCCCCCGATTATTAGACAGGGGGGGCTACACCTTC
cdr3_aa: CSVAPRLLDRGGYTF

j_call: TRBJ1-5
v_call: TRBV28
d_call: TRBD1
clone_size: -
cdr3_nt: TGTGCCAGCACTACAGGGGAGGGCAATCAGCCCCAGCATTTT
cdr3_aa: CASTTGEGNQPQHF

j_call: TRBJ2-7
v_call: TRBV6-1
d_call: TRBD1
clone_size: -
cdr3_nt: TGTGCCATACAGACAGGGAGCTCCTACGAGCAGTACTTC
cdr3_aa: CAIQTGSSYEQYF

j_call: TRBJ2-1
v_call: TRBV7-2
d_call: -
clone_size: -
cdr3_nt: TGTGCCAGCAGCTTAGAGACGGGCGCCTACAATGAGCAGTTCTTC
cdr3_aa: CASSLETGAYNEQFF

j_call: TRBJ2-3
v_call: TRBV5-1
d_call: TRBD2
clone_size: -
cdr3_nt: TGCGCCAGCAGCCTGAGACTAGCGGGAGGAATGAGAACGGGAACAGATACGCAGTATTTT
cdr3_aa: CASSLRLAGGMRTGTDTQYF

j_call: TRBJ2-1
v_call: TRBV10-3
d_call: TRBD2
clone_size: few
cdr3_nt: TGTGCCATCAGTGAAACTAGCGGCTCCTACAATGAGCAGTTCTTC
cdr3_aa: CAISETSGSYNEQFF

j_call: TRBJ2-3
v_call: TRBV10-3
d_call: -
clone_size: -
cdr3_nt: TGTGCCATCAGTGAGAAGGGCGGAGCTAGCACAGATACGCAGTATTTT
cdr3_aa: CAISEKGGASTDTQYF

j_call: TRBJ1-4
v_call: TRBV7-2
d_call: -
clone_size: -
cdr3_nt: TGTGCCAGCAGCTTAGAAGTAGGGGCCATAAAAGGAAAACTGTTTTTT
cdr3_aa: CASSLEVGAIKGKLFF

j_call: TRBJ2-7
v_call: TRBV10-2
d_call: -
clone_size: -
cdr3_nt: TGCGCCAGCAGTGAACAGCGGCTTGCCTACGAGCAGTACTTC
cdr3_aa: CASSEQRLAYEQYF

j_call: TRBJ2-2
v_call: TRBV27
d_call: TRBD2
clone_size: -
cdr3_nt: TGTGCCAGCAGTCCCCGCCCGATCCTCACTTCTAGCGGGAGTACCGGGGAGCTGTTTTTT
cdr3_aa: CASSPRPILTSSGSTGELFF

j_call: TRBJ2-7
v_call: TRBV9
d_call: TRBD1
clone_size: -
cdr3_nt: TGTGCCAGCAGCGTAAGGACAGGACCATCCTACGAGCAGTACTTC
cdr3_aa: CASSVRTGPSYEQYF

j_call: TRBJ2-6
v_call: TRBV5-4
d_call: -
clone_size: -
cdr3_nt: TGTGCCAGCAGCCTACCGGACGGAGGCTCTGGGGCCAACGTCCTGACTTTC
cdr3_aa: CASSLPDGGSGANVLTF

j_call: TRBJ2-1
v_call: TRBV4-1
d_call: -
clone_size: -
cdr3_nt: TGCGCCAGCAGCCAAGATGACTACTACAATGAGCAGTTCTTC
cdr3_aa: CASSQDDYYNEQFF

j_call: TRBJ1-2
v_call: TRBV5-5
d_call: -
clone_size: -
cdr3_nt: TGTGCCAGCAGCTTAGGACTCACTGGCGGCTACACCTTC
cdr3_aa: CASSLGLTGGYTF

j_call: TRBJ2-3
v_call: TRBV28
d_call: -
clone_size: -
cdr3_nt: TGTGCCAGCAGTTTAGCCAGTACTAGCACAGATACGCAGTATTTT
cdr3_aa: CASSLASTSTDTQYF

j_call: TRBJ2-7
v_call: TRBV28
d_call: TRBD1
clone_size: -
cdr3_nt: TGTGCCAGCAGCAGGACAGGGTCTCAGGACGAGCAGTACTTC
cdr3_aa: CASSRTGSQDEQYF

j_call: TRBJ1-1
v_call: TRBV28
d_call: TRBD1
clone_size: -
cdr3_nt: TGTGCCAGCCCGGCCCCGGACAGGGATGCGACTGAAGCTTTCTTT
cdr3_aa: CASPAPDRDATEAFF

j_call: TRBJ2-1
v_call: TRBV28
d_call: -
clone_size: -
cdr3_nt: TGTGCCAGCAGTTTGGTCTATGAGCAGTTCTTC
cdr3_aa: CASSLVYEQFF

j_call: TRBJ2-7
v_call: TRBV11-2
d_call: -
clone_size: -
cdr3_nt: TGTGCCAGCAGCCCAGGGCTAGCGCGATCCTACGAGCAGTACTTC
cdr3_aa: CASSPGLARSYEQYF

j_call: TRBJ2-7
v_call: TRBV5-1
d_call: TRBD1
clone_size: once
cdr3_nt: TGCGCCAGCAGCTTTTGGCGTGAGTTTCCGGGACAGCGATACGAGCAGTACTTC
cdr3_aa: CASSFWREFPGQRYEQYF

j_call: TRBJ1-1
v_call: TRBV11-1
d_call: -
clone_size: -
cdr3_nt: TGTGCCAGCAGCCCGGACAGACTTCTCACTGAAGCTTTCTTT
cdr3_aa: CASSPDRLLTEAFF

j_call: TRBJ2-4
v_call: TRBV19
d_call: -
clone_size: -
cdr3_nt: TGTGCCAGTAGTATTGGGGGGGCCATAGCGAACATTCAGTACTTC
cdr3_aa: CASSIGGAIANIQYF

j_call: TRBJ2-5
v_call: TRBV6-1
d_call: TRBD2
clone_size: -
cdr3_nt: TGTGCCAGCAGTTTCAGCGGGAGTGGGGAGACCCAGTACTTC
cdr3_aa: CASSFSGSGETQYF

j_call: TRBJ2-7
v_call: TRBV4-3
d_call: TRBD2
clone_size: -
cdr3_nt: TGCGCCAGCAGCCAAGCCGGGGGGTCGATGGGGGAGCAGTACTTC
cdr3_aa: CASSQAGGSMGEQYF

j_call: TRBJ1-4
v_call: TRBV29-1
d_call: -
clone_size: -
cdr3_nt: TGCAGCGTTGAATGCATGGCAACTAATGAAAAACTGTTTTTT
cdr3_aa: CSVECMATNEKLFF

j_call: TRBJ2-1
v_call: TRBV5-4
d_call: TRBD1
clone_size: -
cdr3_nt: TGTGCCAGCAGCTTGGGAGGGACAGATAGCAATGAGCAGTTCTTC
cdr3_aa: CASSLGGTDSNEQFF

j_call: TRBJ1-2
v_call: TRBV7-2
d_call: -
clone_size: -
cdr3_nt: TGTGCCAGCTTTAAGGGGGGGTCCGGCTATGGCTACACCTTC
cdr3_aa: CASFKGGSGYGYTF

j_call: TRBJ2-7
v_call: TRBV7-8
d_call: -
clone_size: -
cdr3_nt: TGTGCCAGCAGCTTAGATGCTACTAGCTTATACGAGCAGTACTTC
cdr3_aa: CASSLDATSLYEQYF

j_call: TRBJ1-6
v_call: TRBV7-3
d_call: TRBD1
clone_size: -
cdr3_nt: TGTGCCAGCAGCAAGACAGGGGTGAACTCACCCCTCCACTTT
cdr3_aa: CASSKTGVNSPLHF

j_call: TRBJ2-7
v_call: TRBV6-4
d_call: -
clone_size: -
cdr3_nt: TGTGCCAGCAGGGTTAGCGCGGACCCAACCTACGAGCAGTACTTC
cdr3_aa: CASRVSADPTYEQYF

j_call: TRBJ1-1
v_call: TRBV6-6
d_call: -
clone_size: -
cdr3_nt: TGTGCCAGCAGGGAGCAGGGCTTAAACACTGAAGCTTTCTTT
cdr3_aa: CASREQGLNTEAFF

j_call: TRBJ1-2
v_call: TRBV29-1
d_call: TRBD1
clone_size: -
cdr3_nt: TGCAGCGTCCACTCAGGACAGGGGTGGAACTATGGCTACACCTTC
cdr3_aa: CSVHSGQGWNYGYTF

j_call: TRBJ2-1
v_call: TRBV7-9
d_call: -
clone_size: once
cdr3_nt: TGTGCCAGCAGCCCTGGAGATATTATGAACAATGAGCAGTTCTTC
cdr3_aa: CASSPGDIMNNEQFF

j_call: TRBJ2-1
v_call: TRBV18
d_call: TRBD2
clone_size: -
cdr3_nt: TGTGCCAGCTCATATGGGACTAGCGGTTACAATGAGCAGTTCTTC
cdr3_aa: CASSYGTSGYNEQFF

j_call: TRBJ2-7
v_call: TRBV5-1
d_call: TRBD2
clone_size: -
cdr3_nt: TGCGCCAGCAGCTTCGGCGGGAGACCCTCCTACGAGCAGTACTTC
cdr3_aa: CASSFGGRPSYEQYF

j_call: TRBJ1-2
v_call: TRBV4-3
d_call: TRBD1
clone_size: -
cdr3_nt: TGCGCCAGCAGCCCAACGGACAGGGCCTATGGCTACACCTTC
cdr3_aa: CASSPTDRAYGYTF

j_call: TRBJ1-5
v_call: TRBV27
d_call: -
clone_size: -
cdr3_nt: TGTGCCAGCAAGGGGTTGAGTGGCTTTAGCAATCAGCCCCAGCATTTT
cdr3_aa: CASKGLSGFSNQPQHF

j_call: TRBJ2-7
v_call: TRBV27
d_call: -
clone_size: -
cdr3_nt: TGTGCCAGCAGTACTATTATGTCCTCCAGGGGAACTACCTACGAGCAGTACTTC
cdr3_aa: CASSTIMSSRGTTYEQYF